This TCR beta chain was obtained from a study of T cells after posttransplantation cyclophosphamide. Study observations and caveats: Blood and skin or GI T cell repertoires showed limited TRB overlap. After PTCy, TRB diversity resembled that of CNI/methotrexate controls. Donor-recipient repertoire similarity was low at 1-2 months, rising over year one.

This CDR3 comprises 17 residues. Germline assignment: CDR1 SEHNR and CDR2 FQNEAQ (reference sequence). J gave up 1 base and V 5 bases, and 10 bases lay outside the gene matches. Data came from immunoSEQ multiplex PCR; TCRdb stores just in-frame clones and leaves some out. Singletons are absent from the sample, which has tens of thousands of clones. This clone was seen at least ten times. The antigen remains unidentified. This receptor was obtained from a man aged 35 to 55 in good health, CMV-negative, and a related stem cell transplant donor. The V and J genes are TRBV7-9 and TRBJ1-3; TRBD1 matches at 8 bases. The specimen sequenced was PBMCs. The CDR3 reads CASSPPGTGSSGNTIYF. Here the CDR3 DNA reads TGTGCCAGCAGCCCTCCCGGGACAGGCTCTTCTGGAAACACCATATATTTT.